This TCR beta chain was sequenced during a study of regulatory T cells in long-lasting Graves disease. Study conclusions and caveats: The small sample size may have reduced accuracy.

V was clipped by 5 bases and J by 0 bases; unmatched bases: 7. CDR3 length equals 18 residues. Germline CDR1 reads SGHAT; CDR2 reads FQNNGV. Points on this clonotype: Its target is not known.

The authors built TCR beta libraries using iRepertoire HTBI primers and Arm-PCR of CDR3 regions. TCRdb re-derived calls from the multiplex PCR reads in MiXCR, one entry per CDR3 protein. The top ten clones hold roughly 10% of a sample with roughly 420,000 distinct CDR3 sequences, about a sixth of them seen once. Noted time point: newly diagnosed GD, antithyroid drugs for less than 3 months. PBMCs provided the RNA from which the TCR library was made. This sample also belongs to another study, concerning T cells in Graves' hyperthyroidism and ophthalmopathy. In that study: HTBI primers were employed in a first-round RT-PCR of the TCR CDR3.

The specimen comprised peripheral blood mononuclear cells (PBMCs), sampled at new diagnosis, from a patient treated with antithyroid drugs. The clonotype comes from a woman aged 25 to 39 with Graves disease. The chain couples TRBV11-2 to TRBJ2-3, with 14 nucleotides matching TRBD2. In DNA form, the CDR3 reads TGTGCCAGCAGCGCCGGGACTAGCGGGAGTGGGAGCACAGATACGCAGTATTTT. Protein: CASSAGTSGSGSTDTQYF.